The entry below gives a single T cell receptor (beta chain) sequence along with its context. Antigen specificity is unknown. CDR1 is SQVTM, CDR2 ANQGSEA, per germline. Trimming cost V 6 bases and J 9 bases; bases outside gene matches: 10. The CDR3 length is 15 residues. All of the sorted populations showed purity greater than 95%. The sample originates from a study of beta chain features in type 1 diabetes. Points from the study as a whole: Cells with high TCR expression could be over-represented by cDNA sequencing. All four CD4+ subsets from Type 1 diabetes patients carried moderately but significantly shorter TCRB CDR3s.

The investigators reverse transcribed all of the isolated RNA, so they sequenced expressed TCRB transcripts. Assay used: immunoSEQ multiplex PCR; TCRdb lists only in-frame clones, some missing. Of 250,000 to 300,000 clones in the sample, approximately 25% were seen once. V and J are TRBV29-1 and TRBJ2-1; TRBD2 aligns across 14 bases. The sample taken for sequencing was naive CD4+ T cells from blood. The origin of this receptor is a woman aged 25 to 39 with type 1 diabetes. The CDR3 here is CSVRWGLAGVGEQFF. DNA of the CDR3: TGCAGCGTGAGGTGGGGACTAGCGGGAGTCGGTGAGCAGTTCTTC.